This T cell receptor beta chain is drawn from a study of shared clonotypes between healthy human individuals. Study summary: Three plates each covered CD4 naive and memory; CD8 naive two, CD8 memory one.

Data came from immunoSEQ multiplex PCR; TCRdb stores just in-frame clones and leaves some out. The data show 700,000 or so clones, with 60% to 80% seen just once and about 1.7% held by the top ten. The V gene lost 10 bases and the J gene lost 0 bases, with 16 bases spanning the gap. The CDR3 has 15 residues. Germline assignment: CDR1 MNHNS and CDR2 SASEGT. Sequenced input: memory CD4+ T cells sorted from blood. Stated subset: CD45RA-negative fraction. The gene calls are TRBV6-1 and TRBJ1-3, with TRBD1 as a possible D gene (5 bases). The receptor was derived from a woman under 40 in good health. This CDR3 reads CATRDTGHSGNTIYF. CDR3 DNA: TGTGCCACCAGAGATACAGGCCACTCTGGAAACACCATATATTTT.